The T cell receptor (beta chain) described here comes from a study of blood T cell repertoires in COVID-19. Clones were read by immunoSEQ multiplex PCR, and TCRdb kept only the in-frame ones, dropping some. Of around 290,000 clones listed, about nine tenths are singletons. Germline trimming cut 2 bases from V and 5 bases from J; bases unmatched to any gene: 5. The length of the CDR3 is 13 residues. Germline CDR1 is GTSNPN and CDR2 is SVGIG (reference sequence). Recovery among Cohort 3 donors was established by two negative PCRs, clearance, or symptom resolution. The chain employs TRBV30 and TRBJ1-1; TRBD1 aligns across 7 bases. Sequenced material: PBMCs or T cells enriched from blood (not recorded which). The TCR was taken from a woman aged 30 to 39 who had recovered from COVID-19. CDR3 DNA: TGTGCCTGGAGTTCGACAGGGCGGACTGAAGCTTTCTTT. Translating it yields CAWSSTGRTEAFF. The full variable domain, rest sourced from reference TRBV30 and TRBJ1-1, is SQTIHQWPATLVQPVGSPLSLECTVEGTSNPNLYWYRQAAGRGLQLLFYSVGIGQISSEVPQNLSASRPQDRQFILSSKKLLLSDSGFYLCAWSSTGRTEAFFGQGTRLTVV.